Below, 27 T cell receptor beta chains from the same sample are listed, as sequenced in a study of glioma-infiltrating T cells. TCR alpha and beta CDR3 regions were amplified from RNA using iRepertoire nested multiplex PCR. In TCRdb, the multiplex PCR reads were re-called with MiXCR into one record per CDR3 protein. This table holds 300,000 to 450,000 distinct CDR3 sequences, roughly two fifths found once. The sequenced sample consisted of glioma tissue, nonneoplastic brain tissue, or PBMCs (not recorded which). The receptors originated from a human donor with low-grade glioma or glioblastoma, undergoing nonglioma brain surgery, or in good health (not recorded which).

Remarks on this clonotype: Since a much larger clone is just one base distant, this may be a read error. V is TRBV27 and J is TRBJ1-1, with TRBD1 identical over 11 bases. CDR1 and CDR2 (germline): MNHEY, SMNVEV (reference sequence). The CDR3 covers 17 residues. V trimming: 5 bases; J trimming: 3 bases; junction bases outside the gene matches: 11. CDR3 region: CASSGSGTGGWHTEAFF. CDR3 nucleotide sequence: TGTGCCAGCAGTGGCTCCGGGACAGGGGGATGGCACACTGAAGCTTTCTTT.

J is TRBJ1-4 and V is TRBV11-2, with 9 nucleotides matching TRBD1. Trimming at V came to 5 bases and at J to 5 bases, leaving 6 bases not matched to a gene. Per germline, CDR1 SGHAT and CDR2 FQNNGV. The CDR3 consists of 15 residues. CDR3 region: CASSTSGTGNEKLFF. CDR3 bases: TGTGCCAGCAGCACATCCGGGACAGGGAATGAAAAACTGTTTTTT.

The chain links TRBV19 to TRBJ2-2; possibly TRBD2 for D (6 bases). CDR3 length: 11 amino acids. CDR1 and CDR2 (germline): LNHDA, SQIVND (reference sequence). Trimming shortened V by 8 bases and J by 11 bases, and 12 bases separated the two germline ends. As DNA, the CDR3 is TGTGCCAGTGGGAGGAACACCGAGCTGTTTTTT. This codes for CASGRNTELFF.

CDR3 nucleotides: TGTGCCAGCGGTCGACCGACAGTCTCTGGAAACACCATATATTTT. Translated: CASGRPTVSGNTIYF. The chain couples TRBV28 to TRBJ1-3, with D tentatively TRBD1 (5 bases). CDR1 and CDR2 (germline): MDHEN, SYDVKM. The CDR3 contains 15 residues. V was clipped by 8 bases and J by 0 bases, with 14 bases between them.

About this clonotype: The junction departs from the called germline gene at one end, perhaps through a read error. The chain combines TRBV20-1 with TRBJ1-1; 8 bases agree with TRBD1. The CDR3 is made up of 14 amino acids. Germline-derived CDR1 and CDR2 are DFQATT and SNEGSKA (reference sequence). CDR3 DNA sequence: TGCAGTGCTATACGGACAGGGCGTAGCACTGAAGCTCTCTTT. It translates to CSAIRTGRSTEALF.

At least ten counts were recorded for this clonotype. J is TRBJ1-5 and V is TRBV27; possible D gene TRBD1, 6 bases. V lost 1 base, J lost 2 bases, and 21 bases lay in between. This CDR3 comprises 19 residues. Looked up from germline, CDR1 is MNHEY and CDR2 is SMNVEV (reference sequence). The CDR3 region is CASSLWGARGLGGNQPQHF. The CDR3 coding sequence is TGTGCCAGCAGTTTATGGGGGGCCAGGGGCTTAGGGGGCAATCAGCCCCAGCATTTT.

This clonotype was seen ten or more times. This rearrangement joins TRBV7-9 to TRBJ1-2, with a possible D match to TRBD1 (5 bases). The CDR3 runs 16 residues. Germline CDR1 is SEHNR and CDR2 is FQNEAQ (reference sequence). V was cut by 5 bases and J by 2 bases, with 18 bases left in between. The DNA of the CDR3 is TGTGCCAGCAGCACTTTGCTCGGAGGGGTCAACTATGGCTACACCTTC. Protein: CASSTLLGGVNYGYTF. Full variable domain (missing parts from reference TRBV7-9 and TRBJ1-2): DTGVSQNPRHKITKRGQNVTFRCDPISEHNRLYWYRQTLGQGPEFLTYFQNEAQLEKSRLLSDRFSAERPKGSFSTLEIQRTEQGDSAMYLCASSTLLGGVNYGYTFGSGTRLTVV.

The chain has TRBV14 and TRBJ2-2; 7 bases agree with TRBD1. V lost 0 bases and J lost 4; bases outside the gene matches: 8. The CDR3 loop spans 17 amino acids. Germline lookup yields CDR1 SGHDN and CDR2 FVKESK. The CDR3 is CASSQEGRGPLTGELFF. The CDR3 DNA follows: TGTGCCAGCAGCCAAGAAGGAAGGGGGCCCCTCACCGGGGAGCTGTTTTTT.

This clonotype has only a few counts. This chain uses TRBV27 with TRBJ2-5, with TRBD2 matching over 9 bases. The trim removed 3 bases at V and 4 bases at J, leaving 6 bases unmatched. The CDR3 extends over 15 amino acids. From germline, CDR1 is MNHEY and CDR2 SMNVEV (reference sequence). CDR3 amino acids: CASSLSSGTPETQYF. The CDR3 DNA reads TGTGCCAGCAGTTTGTCTAGCGGGACTCCAGAGACCCAGTACTTC.

In this sample, this clonotype turned up once. The chain couples TRBV3-1 to TRBJ2-7; 8 nucleotides agree with TRBD2. Germline CDR1 LGHDT, CDR2 YNNKEL (reference sequence). The CDR3 runs 15 residues. The V segment lost 5 bases and the J segment 2 bases; nucleotides outside the gene matches: 8. The CDR3 DNA is TGTGCCAGCAGCACGGGACTAGGGGACACCTACGAGCAGTACTTC. Residues: CASSTGLGDTYEQYF.

The table lists this clonotype with many counts. The V gene is TRBV25-1, the J gene TRBJ2-3; D call uncertain. There are 11 residues in the CDR3. Deletions cut 5 bases from V and 9 bases from J, with 9 bases between. The germline CDR1 and CDR2 sequences are MGHDK and SYGVNS. The DNA for the CDR3 is TGTGCCAGCAGTCCCGGCTACACGCAGTATTTT. Translated: CASSPGYTQYF.

This clonotype was counted only a few times. The rearrangement uses TRBV2 and TRBJ1-1; a weak D match, TRBD1 (6 bases). The V end lost 6 bases, the J end lost 4 bases, and 15 bases lay between the germline ends. The CDR3 extends over 14 amino acids. Germline-derived CDR1 and CDR2 are SNHLY and FYNNEI. As DNA, the CDR3 is TGTGCCAGCAGGGGATTCACAGGGTTCACTGAAGCTTTCTTT. This sequence encodes CASRGFTGFTEAFF. Supplemented by reference TRBV2 and TRBJ1-1, the full variable domain reads EPEVTQTPSHQVTQMGQEVILRCVPISNHLYFYWYRQILGQKVEFLVSFYNNEISEKSEIFDDQFSVERPDGSNFTLKIRSTKLEDSAMYFCASRGFTGFTEAFFGQGTRLTVV.

About this clonotype itself: This sequence may be a read error, since a much larger clone differs from it by one base. The chain recombines TRBV27 with TRBJ1-1; tentative D call: TRBD1 (5 bases). Germline assignment: CDR1 MNHEY and CDR2 SMNVEV (reference sequence). The CDR3 has 16 residues. V lost 3 bases, J lost 1 base, and 15 bases lay in between. The CDR3 bases are TGTGCCAGCAGTTTGAATCCCCAGAGGGGGAACACTGAAGCTTTCTTT. Translation: CASSLNPQRGNTEAFF.

To note about this clonotype: A read error may explain this, as a much larger clone is one base away. The chain recombines TRBV20-1 with TRBJ2-5, with a tentative D call TRBD2 (5 bases). The CDR3 length is 13 residues. The germline V gene has CDR1 DFQATT and CDR2 SNEGSKA (reference sequence). The V and J ends lost 1 base and 5 bases respectively, with 11 bases between them. The CDR3 spells CSARVRRRETQYF. For the CDR3, the DNA is TGCAGTGCTAGAGTGAGGAGGCGGGAGACCCAGTACTTC.

As to this clonotype: Since the CDR3 does not end with the conserved phenylalanine or tryptophan, this likely comes from a read error. This rearrangement joins TRBV7-3 to TRBJ2-3; possible D gene TRBD2, 5 bases. Deletions cut 0 bases from V and 3 bases from J, with 7 bases between. The length of the CDR3 is 14 residues. Germline V gives CDR1 SGHTA, CDR2 FQGTGA. CDR3 bases: TGTGCCAGCAGCTTAACACTAGGAACAGATACGCAGTATTCT. The encoded protein is CASSLTLGTDTQYS.

Turning to this clonotype: This may be a read error: a much more frequent sequence differs by one nucleotide. The final CDR3 position lacks the conserved phenylalanine or tryptophan, pointing to a likely read error. The chain is built from TRBV28 and TRBJ2-5, with TRBD1 matching 10 bases. The V segment lost 7 bases and the J segment 5 bases; nucleotides outside the gene matches: 10. Germline loops: CDR1 MDHEN, CDR2 SYDVKM. The CDR3 has 15 amino acids. The chain's CDR3 is CASNLDRGLWETQYL. The CDR3, as DNA: TGTGCCAGCAACCTTGACAGGGGGCTTTGGGAGACCCAGTACCTC.

This chain joins TRBV4-2 and TRBJ2-2; D may be TRBD2 (6 bases). This CDR3 contains 21 residues. Trimming took 2 bases from V and 0 from J, leaving 25 bases between them. Germline loops: CDR1 LGHNA, CDR2 YNFKEQ. Here the CDR3 DNA reads TGTGCCAGCAGCCAAAACCCCACGATTATAGCGGAGTACGCGAACACCGGGGAGCTGTTTTTT. It codes for CASSQNPTIIAEYANTGELFF.

This clonotype was found many times. The V and J genes are TRBV20-1 and TRBJ2-7; 10 bases align to TRBD2. The trim removed 5 bases at V and 2 bases at J, leaving 18 bases unmatched. Germline CDR1 reads DFQATT; CDR2 reads SNEGSKA (reference sequence). The CDR3 covers 18 residues. The CDR3 DNA is TGCAGTGCTTTCTCGCCGGGACTAGCGACCAGGCCCCCCTACGAGCAGTACTTC. Its protein is CSAFSPGLATRPPYEQYF.

V is TRBV7-6 and J is TRBJ1-3; D call uncertain. V lost 7 bases, J lost 2 bases, and 9 bases lay in between. CDR1 is SGHVS and CDR2 is FNYEAQ in the germline V gene. CDR3 size: 13 residues. The CDR3 sequence: CASTFVTGNTIYF. The CDR3 DNA sequence: TGTGCCAGCACCTTTGTCACTGGAAACACCATATATTTT.

V is TRBV20-1 and J is TRBJ2-7; D unclear. Germline-derived CDR1 and CDR2 are DFQATT and SNEGSKA (reference sequence). The length of the CDR3 is 14 residues. Trimming stripped 1 base from V and 0 bases from J, with 10 bases between. In DNA, the CDR3 is TGCAGTGCTAGAGGTCTCGACCGCTCCTACGAGCAGTACTTC. Translation: CSARGLDRSYEQYF.

This clonotype was observed many times. The J gene is TRBJ1-1, the V gene TRBV20-1; 7 bases line up with TRBD1. This CDR3 contains 15 residues. V was pared by 0 bases and J by 3 bases, with 7 bases of the junction left unmatched. The germline CDR1 and CDR2 sequences are DFQATT and SNEGSKA (reference sequence). The CDR3 DNA sequence: TGCAGTGCTAGAGATTCGAGGGGGCCGGACACTGAAGCTTTCTTT. This sequence encodes CSARDSRGPDTEAFF.

The CDR3: CASGLSPFGYTF. For the CDR3, the DNA is TGTGCTAGTGGTTTGAGTCCATTCGGCTACACCTTC. V is TRBV12-5 and J is TRBJ1-2; D remains ambiguous. Germline V gene sequence: CDR1 LGHNT, CDR2 FRNRAP. Trimming stripped 2 bases from V and 8 bases from J, with 9 bases between. There are 12 residues in the CDR3.

In the case of this clonotype: A much larger clone sits a single nucleotide away, making a read error possible. The chain is built from TRBV20-1 and TRBJ1-6, with D uncertain. From germline, CDR1 is DFQATT and CDR2 SNEGSKA (reference sequence). CDR3 length: 12 residues. DNA of the CDR3: TGCAGTGCTAGGAGGACGAATTCACCCCCCCACTTT. As protein: CSARRTNSPPHF.

The chain employs TRBV20-1 and TRBJ2-1, with D unresolved. The germline CDR1 and CDR2 sequences are DFQATT and SNEGSKA (reference sequence). The CDR3 covers 12 residues. CDR3 sequence (DNA): TGCAGCGTTGAAAGTAACTACAATGAGCAGTTCTTC. Protein product: CSVESNYNEQFF.

The CDR3 sequence is CASSTSGSPWEQYF. The CDR3 nucleotides are TGTGCCAGCAGTACTAGCGGGAGCCCTTGGGAGCAGTACTTC. The chain has TRBV28 and TRBJ2-7; 11 bases match TRBD2. The CDR3 runs 14 residues. Trimming cost V 5 bases and J 7 bases; bases outside gene matches: 7. CDR1 and CDR2 from the germline V gene are MDHEN and SYDVKM.

The chain has TRBV28 and TRBJ1-1; D unclear. Germline V gives CDR1 MDHEN, CDR2 SYDVKM. The CDR3 is 15 amino acids. The V gene lost 1 base and the J gene lost 3 bases, with 12 bases spanning the gap. CDR3 protein: CASSLLGYMDTEAFF. CDR3 nucleotide sequence: TGTGCCAGCAGTTTATTAGGGTACATGGACACTGAAGCTTTCTTT.

Turning to this clonotype: This may come from a read error, since a much larger clone is one base off. The V call is TRBV7-9, the J call TRBJ2-3; D remains ambiguous. Germline CDR1 reads SEHNR; CDR2 reads FQNEAQ (reference sequence). This CDR3 is 14 amino acids long. CDR3 loop: CVSSLDGSTDTQYF. The CDR3 DNA reads as TGTGTCAGCAGCTTAGACGGTAGCACAGATACGCAGTATTTT.